The 7 T cell receptor beta chains below were found in one sample sequenced in a study of blood T cell repertoires in COVID-19. Assay used: immunoSEQ multiplex PCR; TCRdb lists only in-frame clones, some missing. The sample has nearly 95,000 clones; roughly 88% are singletons. Source material: peripheral blood. Source of these receptors: a human donor with active COVID-19. The donor label of this sample is uncertain.

The rearrangement joins TRBV2 to TRBJ1-1, with D tentatively TRBD1 (6 bases). Looked up from germline, CDR1 is SNHLY and CDR2 is FYNNEI. V gave up 9 bases and J gave up 0 bases, with 14 bases separating them. The CDR3 length is 14 residues. CDR3 loop: CASPRTEMNTEAFF. As DNA, the CDR3 is TGTGCCAGTCCCCGGACAGAAATGAACACTGAAGCTTTCTTT.

This clone was recorded once. The V gene is TRBV7-9, the J gene TRBJ2-1; 10 positions agree with TRBD2. This CDR3 region has 18 residues. Germline lookup yields CDR1 SEHNR and CDR2 FQNEAQ (reference sequence). The V gene end was trimmed by 0 bases and the J gene end by 2 bases; junction bases not matched to a gene: 7. The DNA of the CDR3 is TGTGCCAGCAGCTTAGCCGGTCTAGCGGGGGAGCCCTACAATGAGCAGTTCTTC. This translates into CASSLAGLAGEPYNEQFF.

V and J are TRBV2 and TRBJ1-2; maybe TRBD1 (6 bases). Germline-derived CDR1 and CDR2 are SNHLY and FYNNEI. This CDR3 region has 12 residues. The V end was cut by 2 bases, the J end by 5 bases, with 6 bases between. The DNA for the CDR3 is TGTGCCAGCAGTGAAAGGGGGTATGGCTACACCTTC. Protein sequence: CASSERGYGYTF.

This clone was found once. The chain carries TRBV9 and TRBJ1-2; 8 bases are a match to TRBD1. Germline values: CDR1 SGDLS, CDR2 YYNGEE. The ends lost 5 bases at V and 8 bases at J; junction bases unmatched: 8. The CDR3 sequence is 13 residues long. CDR3 DNA: TGTGCCAGCAGTTATGACAGGGGTAGGGGCTACACCTTC. This gives the protein CASSYDRGRGYTF.

CDR3 DNA sequence: TGTGCCACGGGCAGGCCCCCCGGGGAGCTGTTTTTT. It translates to CATGRPPGELFF. This chain joins TRBV24-1 and TRBJ2-2; D not certain. The CDR3 length is 12 residues. Per germline, CDR1 KGHDR and CDR2 SFDVKD. V lost 10 bases to trimming and J lost 6 bases, with 11 bases between them.

J is TRBJ1-3 and V is TRBV3-1 (or the pseudogene TRBV3-2); TRBD1 agrees at 7 bases. In germline, CDR1 is LGHDT, CDR2 YNNKEL (reference sequence). Losses at the gene ends were 2 bases for V and 0 bases for J; bases not matched to a gene: 13. The CDR3 is made up of 19 amino acids. In nucleotides, the CDR3 is TGTGCCAGCAGCCAATCACTGGGCAGGGGGATCTTCTCTGGAAACACCATATATTTT. Encoded protein: CASSQSLGRGIFSGNTIYF.

This clone was seen only once. The genes are TRBV15 and TRBJ2-5; 10 nucleotides align to TRBD2. The V segment lost 3 bases and the J segment 7 bases; nucleotides outside the gene matches: 8. The CDR3 is 15 amino acids. CDR1 and CDR2 from the germline V gene are LNHNV and YYDKDF (reference sequence). CDR3 sequence (DNA): TGTGCCACCAGCAGCCTTCTAGCGGGGGTACGGACCCAGTACTTC. Protein: CATSSLLAGVRTQYF. Variable domain in full (rest from reference TRBV15 and TRBJ2-5): DAMVIQNPRYQVTQFGKPVTLSCSQTLNHNVMYWYQQKSSQAPKLLFHYYDKDFNNEADTPDNFQSRRPNTSFCFLDIRSPGLGDTAMYLCATSSLLAGVRTQYFGPGTRLLVL.